This T cell receptor beta chain derives from a study of T cells in Graves' hyperthyroidism and ophthalmopathy. The CDR3 totals 18 residues. With 4 bases removed from V and 0 bases from J, the gap between germline ends came to 17 bases. Germline V gene sequence: CDR1 SGHNT, CDR2 YYREEE (reference sequence). This clonotype was picked up a small number of times. A patient was excluded if there was uncontrolled infection, other autoimmune disease, pregnancy or lactation. The PBMCs were sourced from fresh peripheral blood (about 10 ml). Researchers took RNA transcripts and amplified the TCR beta CDR3 regions from them. The HTBI primer set was used in a first-round RT-PCR of the TCR CDR3. TCRdb ran MiXCR on the multiplex PCR reads and lists one entry per CDR3 protein. The sample includes about 350,000 distinct CDR3 sequences, about 14% of them seen just once.

Sequencing was done on a sample of blood. The chain employs TRBV5-4 and TRBJ2-6; D might be TRBD2 (5 bases). This TCR derives from a woman aged 25 to 39 with Graves' hyperthyroidism. CDR3 bases: TGTGCCAGCAGCGTTGATGGCGGGCCAGGCTCTGGGGCCAACGTCCTGACTTTC. It codes for CASSVDGGPGSGANVLTF.